The 29 T cell receptor beta chains reported below all come from one sample, sequenced in a study of technical replicates of blood from several donors. Profiled with immunoSEQ multiplex PCR; TCRdb holds only in-frame clones, not every one. Of more than 65,000 clones in the sample, around 95% are singletons; the top ten hold more than 0.2%. The sample taken for sequencing was T cells isolated from PBMCs. These receptor sequences come from a human donor in good health.

Written as DNA, the CDR3 is TGTGCCAGCATGATTGGACAGGGGGCTCAGGGAGTTTACGAGCAGTACTTC. It is translated as CASMIGQGAQGVYEQYF. The J gene is TRBJ2-7, the V gene TRBV2, with 11 bases fitting TRBD1. This CDR3 is 17 amino acids long. Germline V lookup: CDR1 SNHLY, CDR2 FYNNEI. After removal of 7 bases from V and 4 bases from J, the junction contained 15 bases not matched to a gene.

This chain joins TRBV29-1 and TRBJ2-3; 7 nucleotides align to TRBD2. In germline, CDR1 is SQVTM, CDR2 ANQGSEA. V was clipped by 4 bases and J by 2 bases; unmatched bases: 9. CDR3 length: 15 residues. CDR3 sequence reads: CSVARTSDPTDTQYF. DNA for the CDR3: TGCAGCGTTGCCCGCACTAGCGACCCCACAGATACGCAGTATTTT.

The V call is TRBV5-1, the J call TRBJ1-1, with TRBD1 identical over 11 bases. Germline V gives CDR1 SGHRS, CDR2 YFSETQ. CDR3 length: 14 amino acids. V dropped 6 bases and J dropped 4; count of bases not matched to a gene: 5. The CDR3 nucleotides are TGCGCCAGCACAGGGACAGGGGGGAGCACTGAAGCTTTCTTT. Amino acid sequence: CASTGTGGSTEAFF.

The sample holds one count of this clone. The rearrangement uses TRBV19 and TRBJ2-1, with 8 bases lining up with TRBD2. V lost 1 base and J lost 0; bases outside the gene matches: 20. Germline V gene lookup returns CDR1 LNHDA and CDR2 SQIVND (reference sequence). The CDR3 extends over 22 amino acids. The CDR3 DNA reads TGTGCCAGTAGTATAGGATCGATGGGGGCGGGAGGTATGGTACTCTCCTACAATGAGCAGTTCTTC. This translates into CASSIGSMGAGGMVLSYNEQFF.

The chain has TRBV14 and TRBJ2-5, with 7 bases lining up with TRBD2. Germline lookup yields CDR1 SGHDN and CDR2 FVKESK. The CDR3 has 13 amino acids. Trimming removed 2 bases from V and 7 bases from J; junction bases left unmatched: 4. In DNA form, the CDR3 reads TGTGCCAGCAGCCAACCCAGGGAGGGGACCCAGTACTTC. It codes for CASSQPREGTQYF.

This clone appeared once. The chain recombines TRBV14 with TRBJ2-1, with no clear D. Per the germline V gene, CDR1 is SGHDN and CDR2 is FVKESK. With 0 bases removed from V and 2 bases from J, the gap between germline ends came to 11 bases. CDR3 size: 16 residues. Here the CDR3 reads CASSQDGWPTYNEQFF. The CDR3 DNA reads TGTGCCAGCAGCCAAGACGGGTGGCCGACCTACAATGAGCAGTTCTTC.

The V call is TRBV30, the J call TRBJ1-1, with D unresolved. V was shortened by 5 bases and J by 0 bases, with 16 bases between the two germline ends. CDR3 length: 15 residues. CDR1 is GTSNPN, CDR2 SVGIG, per germline (reference sequence). The CDR3 DNA follows: TGTGCCTGGTCCAGAGGTTTCAGAGTGAACACTGAAGCTTTCTTT. Protein: CAWSRGFRVNTEAFF.

The chain employs TRBV13 and TRBJ2-6, with a tentative D call TRBD1 (6 bases). Germline V gene data show CDR1 as PRHDT and CDR2 as FYEKMQ (reference sequence). Deletions cut 3 bases from V and 2 bases from J, with 11 bases between. The CDR3 runs to 16 residues. The CDR3 coding sequence is TGTGCCAGCAGCTTCTGGGGGCAGACTGGGGCCAACGTCCTGACTTTC. It yields the protein CASSFWGQTGANVLTF.

This chain links TRBV7-8 with TRBJ2-2, with a weak D call TRBD1 (6 bases). The V and J ends lost 2 bases and 10 bases respectively, with 29 bases between them. This CDR3 spans 19 amino acids. Germline V gene data show CDR1 as SGHVS and CDR2 as FQNEAQ. The CDR3 loop is CASSLQTYRRAGVGEELFF. In nucleotides, the CDR3 is TGTGCCAGCAGCTTACAAACATACCGGCGGGCAGGGGTGGGAGAGGAGCTGTTTTTT. Supplemented by reference TRBV7-8 and TRBJ2-2, the full variable domain reads GAGVSQSPRYKVAKRGQDVALRCDPISGHVSLFWYQQALGQGPEFLTYFQNEAQLDKSGLPSDRFFAERPEGSVSTLKIQRTQQEDSAVYLCASSLQTYRRAGVGEELFFGEGSRLTVL.

This chain joins TRBV2 and TRBJ2-3; 12 nucleotides match TRBD2. Germline V gene sequence: CDR1 SNHLY, CDR2 FYNNEI. The V segment lost 6 bases and the J segment 8 bases; nucleotides outside the gene matches: 9. The CDR3 sequence is 15 residues long. This chain's CDR3 is CASRRTSGNRSTQYF. In DNA, the CDR3 is TGTGCCAGCAGGCGGACTAGCGGGAACAGGAGTACGCAGTATTTT.

This clone has a handful of counts. This CDR3 is CASSHGGDHTEAFF. Written as DNA, the CDR3 is TGCGCCAGCAGTCACGGCGGAGATCACACTGAAGCTTTCTTT. V and J are TRBV4-1 and TRBJ1-1; D is ambiguous. CDR3 size: 14 residues. Trimming stripped 6 bases from V and 3 bases from J, with 14 bases between. CDR1 MGHRA and CDR2 YSYEKL come from the germline V gene.

CDR3 loop: CASSPGQADYGYTF. The DNA of the CDR3 is TGTGCCAGCAGCCCAGGACAGGCGGACTATGGCTACACCTTC. The rearrangement uses TRBV11-1 and TRBJ1-2, with 7 nucleotides matching TRBD1. The CDR3 runs 14 residues. CDR1 and CDR2 (germline): SGHAT, FQDESV (reference sequence). Trimming cost V 5 bases and J 3 bases; bases outside gene matches: 6.

V is TRBV13 and J is TRBJ2-7, with D perhaps TRBD2 (5 bases). This CDR3 contains 14 residues. CDR1 is PRHDT and CDR2 is FYEKMQ in the germline V gene (reference sequence). Trimming shortened V by 4 bases and J by 4 bases, and 14 bases separated the two germline ends. CDR3 in DNA: TGTGCCAGCAGCTCCTCGAGTAGCGAATACGAGCAGTACTTC. The encoded protein is CASSSSSSEYEQYF.

The CDR3 region is CASSFAPGASGYEETQYF. The CDR3 coding sequence is TGCGCCAGCAGCTTTGCCCCGGGGGCTAGCGGGTATGAAGAGACCCAGTACTTC. The rearrangement links TRBV5-1 to TRBJ2-5, with 8 positions matching TRBD2. The CDR3 has 18 residues. Germline assignment: CDR1 SGHRS and CDR2 YFSETQ. V shed 2 bases and J 3 bases; nucleotides not matched to a gene: 15. The full variable domain, with the rest looked up from reference TRBV5-1 and TRBJ2-5, is KAGVTQTPRYLIKTRGQQVTLSCSPISGHRSVSWYQQTPGQGLQFLFEYFSETQRNKGNFPGRFSGRQFSNSRSEMNVSTLELGDSALYLCASSFAPGASGYEETQYFGPGTRLLVL.

The chain carries TRBV2 and TRBJ2-7, with D perhaps TRBD2 (5 bases). Germline lookup yields CDR1 SNHLY and CDR2 FYNNEI. The CDR3 consists of 13 residues. The ends were cut back, 9 bases at V and 6 bases at J, with 18 bases in the middle. CDR3 in amino acids: CASTSLLFPEQYF. The CDR3, as DNA: TGTGCCAGTACTAGTTTACTCTTTCCCGAGCAGTACTTC.

The chain employs TRBV7-3 and TRBJ1-1; D remains ambiguous. V was pared by 5 bases and J by 8 bases, with 15 bases between. Per the germline V gene, CDR1 is SGHTA and CDR2 is FQGTGA. CDR3 length: 13 amino acids. CDR3 nucleotide sequence: TGTGCCAGCAGCAGAGGAGGCTCGTACGAAGCTTTCTTT. It specifies CASSRGGSYEAFF.

The rearrangement links TRBV14 to TRBJ2-4; 10 positions agree with TRBD1. CDR3 length equals 20 residues. Germline V gene lookup returns CDR1 SGHDN and CDR2 FVKESK. The J segment lost 0 bases and the V segment lost 5 bases, leaving 16 bases of the junction unmatched. CDR3 region: CASSFRQGADPKLAKNIQYF. CDR3 sequence (DNA): TGTGCCAGCAGCTTCCGACAGGGGGCAGACCCTAAATTAGCCAAAAACATTCAGTACTTC. The variable domain in full, with the rest retrieved from reference TRBV14 and TRBJ2-4, is EAGVTQFPSHSVIEKGQTVTLRCDPISGHDNLYWYRRVMGKEIKFLLHFVKESKQDESGMPNNRFLAERTGGTYSTLKVQPAELEDSGVYFCASSFRQGADPKLAKNIQYFGAGTRLSVL.

The genes are TRBV6-5 and TRBJ2-1; TRBD1 aligns across 8 bases. Germline V gene data show CDR1 as MNHEY and CDR2 as SVGAGI. The V segment lost 4 bases and the J segment 3 bases; nucleotides outside the gene matches: 5. The CDR3 extends over 15 amino acids. CDR3 nucleotides: TGTGCCAGCAGTTTTTCAGGGGGCAACTACAATGAGCAGTTCTTC. This codes for CASSFSGGNYNEQFF.

The rearrangement joins TRBV19 to TRBJ1-5, with D tentatively TRBD1 (6 bases). V was pared by 6 bases and J by 7 bases, with 16 bases between. The CDR3 is made up of 14 amino acids. Germline V gene data show CDR1 as LNHDA and CDR2 as SQIVND (reference sequence). For the CDR3, the DNA is TGTGCCAGTAGCAAAACACAGGGTTACCAGCCCCAGCATTTT. Its protein product is CASSKTQGYQPQHF. The full variable domain, rest sourced from reference TRBV19 and TRBJ1-5, is DGGITQSPKYLFRKEGQNVTLSCEQNLNHDAMYWYRQDPGQGLRLIYYSQIVNDFQKGDIAEGYSVSREKKESFPLTVTSAQKNPTAFYLCASSKTQGYQPQHFGDGTRLSIL.

This chain joins TRBV13 and TRBJ2-1; D gene ambiguous. Germline CDR1 reads PRHDT; CDR2 reads FYEKMQ (reference sequence). Trimming took off 0 bases at V and 9 bases at J, with 6 bases between the two ends. The CDR3 is 12 amino acids. As DNA, the CDR3 is TGTGCCAGCAGCTTAGGGAGAGCTGAGCAGTTCTTC. Protein sequence: CASSLGRAEQFF.

The chain has TRBV7-3 and TRBJ1-1; perhaps TRBD1 as D (5 bases). Trimming left V 1 base short and J 7 bases short, with 10 bases between. The CDR3 contains 13 residues. The V gene's germline CDR1 is SGHTA and CDR2 FQGTGA. As DNA, the CDR3 is TGTGCCAGCAGCTTAAGACGGGACTATGAAGCTTTCTTT. Its translation: CASSLRRDYEAFF.

The V and J genes are TRBV2 and TRBJ2-3; TRBD2 might be the D (5 bases). V lost 5 bases, J lost 1 base, and 7 bases lay in between. Germline assignment: CDR1 SNHLY and CDR2 FYNNEI. The CDR3 contains 13 residues. CDR3 residues: CASSNGGTDTQYF. The CDR3 DNA is TGTGCCAGCAGTAACGGGGGCACAGATACGCAGTATTTT.

The chain has TRBV19 and TRBJ1-2; no clear D gene. Germline V gene sequence: CDR1 LNHDA, CDR2 SQIVND (reference sequence). V dropped 5 bases and J dropped 8 bases, with 12 bases sitting between them. The CDR3 length is 12 residues. Here the CDR3 DNA reads TGTGCCAGTAGTCCTACGTCGAACGGCTACACCTTC. Protein sequence: CASSPTSNGYTF.

V gene TRBV30 combines with J gene TRBJ1-1; possible D gene TRBD1, 6 bases. The CDR3 runs 13 residues. Germline loops: CDR1 GTSNPN, CDR2 SVGIG (reference sequence). Between the trimmed V and J ends, which lost 4 bases and 8 bases, there was a span of 17 bases. This CDR3 is CAWTSGGAFEAFF. The CDR3 DNA follows: TGTGCCTGGACCTCTGGGGGGGCCTTCGAAGCTTTCTTT.

The chain employs TRBV4-1 and TRBJ2-7, with D maybe TRBD2 (6 bases). This CDR3 contains 18 residues. Germline assignment: CDR1 MGHRA and CDR2 YSYEKL. Between the trimmed V and J ends, which lost 2 bases and 2 bases, there was a span of 22 bases. The CDR3 protein is CASSQRAHLGGTAYEQYF. In DNA form, the CDR3 reads TGCGCCAGCAGCCAACGTGCCCATCTGGGGGGAACAGCCTACGAGCAGTACTTC.

The rearrangement joins TRBV5-1 to TRBJ2-7, with 12 bases fitting TRBD1. The CDR3 contains 15 residues. Germline V gene data show CDR1 as SGHRS and CDR2 as YFSETQ. The V and J ends lost 4 bases and 1 base, in that order; junction bases with no gene match: 3. CDR3 amino acids: CASSLGQGASYEQYF. The CDR3 nucleotides read TGCGCCAGCAGCCTGGGACAGGGGGCTTCCTACGAGCAGTACTTC.

The chain is built from TRBV5-1 and TRBJ1-4, with 9 positions matching TRBD1. The length of the CDR3 is 14 residues. CDR1 SGHRS and CDR2 YFSETQ come from the germline V gene. The ends lost 4 bases at V and 6 bases at J; junction bases unmatched: 4. CDR3 loop: CASSRQGGDEKLFF. The DNA for the CDR3 is TGCGCCAGCAGCAGACAGGGGGGAGATGAAAAACTGTTTTTT.

The rearrangement joins TRBV5-1 to TRBJ1-1, with D perhaps TRBD1 (6 bases). CDR1 SGHRS and CDR2 YFSETQ come from the germline V gene. Trimming cost V 4 bases and J 5 bases, with 18 bases left between them. This CDR3 region has 15 residues. The CDR3 spells CASSLSQGLRTEAFF. Written as DNA, the CDR3 is TGCGCCAGCAGCCTATCACAGGGTTTACGAACTGAAGCTTTCTTT.

The chain has TRBV7-9 and TRBJ1-4; D gene unclear. V lost 5 bases and J lost 0, with 16 bases in between. Germline V CDR1 and CDR2: SEHNR, FQNEAQ (reference sequence). The CDR3 runs to 17 residues. The CDR3 coding sequence is TGTGCCAGCAGCCCAACCGGGGTGGGGACAACTAATGAAAAACTGTTTTTT. Protein sequence: CASSPTGVGTTNEKLFF.